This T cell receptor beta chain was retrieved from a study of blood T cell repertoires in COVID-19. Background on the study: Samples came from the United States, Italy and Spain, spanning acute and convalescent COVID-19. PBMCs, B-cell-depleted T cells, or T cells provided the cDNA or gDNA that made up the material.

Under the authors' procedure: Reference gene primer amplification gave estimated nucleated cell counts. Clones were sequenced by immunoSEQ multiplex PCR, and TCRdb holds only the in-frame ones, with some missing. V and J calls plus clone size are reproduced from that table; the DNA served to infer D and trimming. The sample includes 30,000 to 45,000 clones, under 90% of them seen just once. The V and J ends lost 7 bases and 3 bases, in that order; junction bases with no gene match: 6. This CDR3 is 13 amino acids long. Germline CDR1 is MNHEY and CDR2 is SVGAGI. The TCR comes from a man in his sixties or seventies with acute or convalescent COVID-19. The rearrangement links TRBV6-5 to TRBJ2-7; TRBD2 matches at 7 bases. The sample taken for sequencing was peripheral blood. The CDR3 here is CASTSRGSYEQYF. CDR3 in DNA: TGTGCCAGCACCTCGCGGGGGAGCTACGAGCAGTACTTC.